The 31 T cell receptor beta chains below come from one sample, sequenced in a study of T cell changes during pregnancy in multiple sclerosis. Here immunoSEQ multiplex PCR was the method, and the copy in TCRdb shows in-frame clones only, minus some. The data contain 30,000 to 40,000 clones, about 94% of them seen just once; the ten biggest clones take up under 0.5%. The sequences come from CD4+ T cells from peripheral blood mononuclear cells, collected in the second trimester of pregnancy. The receptors here all came from a female donor with multiple sclerosis, enrolled in a pregnancy study.

The chain couples TRBV6-1 to TRBJ2-1, with 8 bases lining up with TRBD1. Trimming at V came to 5 bases and at J to 10 bases, leaving 13 bases not matched to a gene. CDR3 length equals 15 residues. The germline gives CDR1 MNHNS, CDR2 SASEGT. The CDR3 loop is CASSTLDSGGGEQFF. For the CDR3, the DNA is TGTGCCAGCAGTACACTTGATTCAGGGGGCGGAGAGCAGTTCTTC.

This clone was seen a single time. The chain links TRBV29-1 to TRBJ1-1, with TRBD1 identical over 8 bases. CDR3 length equals 12 residues. Per germline, CDR1 SQVTM and CDR2 ANQGSEA. Trimming removed 6 bases from V and 11 bases from J; junction bases left unmatched: 11. The CDR3 DNA sequence: TGCAGCGTAGAGGGACAGGCCCCCGGGGCTTTCTTT. Translation gives CSVEGQAPGAFF.

The J gene is TRBJ2-2, the V gene TRBV7-6, with D maybe TRBD1 (5 bases). Trimming shortened V by 8 bases and J by 0 bases, and 10 bases separated the two germline ends. This CDR3 region has 14 residues. CDR1 SGHVS and CDR2 FNYEAQ come from the germline V gene. The CDR3 is CASGALANTGELFF. For the CDR3, the DNA is TGTGCCAGCGGGGCTCTCGCGAACACCGGGGAGCTGTTTTTT.

The count of this clone is one. The chain has TRBV7-2 and TRBJ2-3; 10 nucleotides agree with TRBD2. V trimming: 1 base; J trimming: 2 bases; junction bases outside the gene matches: 6. CDR1 and CDR2 from the germline V gene are SGHTA and FQGNSA. This CDR3 contains 17 residues. The CDR3 DNA sequence: TGTGCCAGCAGCTTAGACTGGACTAGCGGATTCACAGATACGCAGTATTTT. It specifies CASSLDWTSGFTDTQYF.

The chain carries TRBV19 and TRBJ2-7; 10 nucleotides align to TRBD1. V dropped 6 bases and J dropped 5; count of bases not matched to a gene: 19. Germline-derived CDR1 and CDR2 are LNHDA and SQIVND (reference sequence). This CDR3 is 18 amino acids long. CDR3 residues: CASSRRPGVRTGGDEQYF. CDR3 DNA: TGTGCCAGTAGCCGAAGGCCGGGAGTTAGGACAGGGGGTGACGAGCAGTACTTC. The whole variable domain, remainder taken from reference TRBV19 and TRBJ2-7, is DGGITQSPKYLFRKEGQNVTLSCEQNLNHDAMYWYRQDPGQGLRLIYYSQIVNDFQKGDIAEGYSVSREKKESFPLTVTSAQKNPTAFYLCASSRRPGVRTGGDEQYFGPGTRLTVT.

V and J are TRBV7-8 and TRBJ2-5; D possibly corresponds to TRBD2 (5 bases). The germline V and J ends were trimmed by 0 bases and 1 base, with 12 bases remaining between them. Germline CDR1 and CDR2: SGHVS and FQNEAQ. This CDR3 has 16 residues. Here the CDR3 reads CASSLARGKSQETQYF. The CDR3 nucleotides are TGTGCCAGCAGCTTAGCGCGAGGGAAGAGCCAAGAGACCCAGTACTTC.

This clone showed up just once. The rearrangement uses TRBV2 and TRBJ2-2, with unresolved D. CDR1 and CDR2 from the germline V gene are SNHLY and FYNNEI. V was pared by 4 bases and J by 4 bases, with 13 bases between. The CDR3 is made up of 15 amino acids. The CDR3 here is CASSVLPPGTGELFF. The CDR3 DNA is TGTGCCAGCAGTGTCCTACCCCCGGGCACCGGGGAGCTGTTTTTT.

V and J are TRBV2 and TRBJ1-1; D is unclear. The CDR3 spans 13 residues. CDR1 is SNHLY, CDR2 FYNNEI, per germline. The V and J ends lost 7 bases and 3 bases respectively, with 12 bases between them. The CDR3 coding sequence is TGTGCCAGCACCCGACTAAGGGACACTGAAGCTTTCTTT. Protein: CASTRLRDTEAFF. Together with reference TRBV2 and TRBJ1-1, the CDR3 gives the full variable domain: EPEVTQTPSHQVTQMGQEVILRCVPISNHLYFYWYRQILGQKVEFLVSFYNNEISEKSEIFDDQFSVERPDGSNFTLKIRSTKLEDSAMYFCASTRLRDTEAFFGQGTRLTVV.

The chain recombines TRBV10-3 with TRBJ1-5, with D tentatively TRBD1 (5 bases). Trimming cost V 5 bases and J 2 bases, with 10 bases left between them. The germline CDR1 and CDR2 sequences are ENHRY and SYGVKD. CDR3 size: 14 residues. The CDR3 is CAISPGGGNQPQHF. The DNA of the CDR3 is TGTGCCATCAGTCCGGGGGGGGGCAATCAGCCCCAGCATTTT.

The chain combines TRBV18 with TRBJ1-3; TRBD1 is a possible D gene (6 bases). The CDR3 is 14 amino acids. Germline V CDR1 and CDR2: KGHSH, LQKENI. The V end was cut by 6 bases, the J end by 4 bases, with 13 bases between. CDR3 protein: CASSRGVSGNTIYF. The CDR3 DNA reads as TGTGCCAGCTCCAGGGGAGTATCGGGAAACACCATATATTTT.

V usage is TRBV28 and J usage is TRBJ2-7; 10 bases match TRBD2. Losses at the gene ends were 4 bases for V and 6 bases for J; bases not matched to a gene: 6. CDR1 is MDHEN and CDR2 is SYDVKM in the germline V gene. The CDR3 runs 14 residues. The CDR3 DNA reads as TGTGCCAGCAGTTCAGCGACTAGCGGGTTCGAGCAGTACTTC. Translating gives CASSSATSGFEQYF.

This sequence joins TRBV21-1 and TRBJ1-4. TRBV21-1 constitutes a pseudogene. The CDR3 has 18 residues. CDR3 DNA: TGTGCCAGCAGCTCCACTCTAACCTTCAGGGCGGGAAGGGAAAAACTGTTTTTT. Protein sequence: CASSSTLTFRAGREKLFF.

This clone appeared a single time. V gene TRBV5-1 combines with J gene TRBJ1-2, with D hard to call. CDR1 and CDR2 from the germline V gene are SGHRS and YFSETQ. V dropped 3 bases and J dropped 3 bases, with 6 bases sitting between them. This CDR3 has 12 amino acids. CDR3 bases: TGCGCCAGCAGCTCTGAGGACTATGGCTACACCTTC. This encodes CASSSEDYGYTF.

The V gene is TRBV5-4, the J gene TRBJ2-5; TRBD1 matches 7 bases. Germline V CDR1 and CDR2: SGHNT, YYREEE (reference sequence). V lost 0 bases and J lost 5; bases outside the gene matches: 10. The CDR3 length is 16 residues. CDR3 coding DNA: TGTGCCAGCAGCTTGGATCACAGGGGAGTGGTTGAGACCCAGTACTTC. This sequence encodes CASSLDHRGVVETQYF. The entire variable domain, with the rest obtained from reference TRBV5-4 and TRBJ2-5, is as follows: ETGVTQSPTHLIKTRGQQVTLRCSSQSGHNTVSWYQQALGQGPQFIFQYYREEENGRGNFPPRFSGLQFPNYSSELNVNALELDDSALYLCASSLDHRGVVETQYFGPGTRLLVL.

The chain employs TRBV10-3 and TRBJ2-7; 8 bases are shared with TRBD2. Trimming removed 6 bases from V and 3 bases from J; junction bases left unmatched: 10. The CDR3 spans 15 residues. CDR1 ENHRY and CDR2 SYGVKD come from the germline V gene. The DNA of the CDR3 is TGTGCCATCAGGTCGGGACTCCGGGAGGGCTACGAGCAGTACTTC. Translating gives CAIRSGLREGYEQYF.

The CDR3 region is CASGPGQGRYEQFF. The CDR3 nucleotides are TGTGCCAGCGGGCCGGGACAGGGGCGCTATGAGCAGTTCTTC. J is TRBJ2-1 and V is TRBV6-4; 10 positions agree with TRBD1. The junction had 9 bases not matched to a gene; V was cut back by 8 bases and J by 8 bases. The CDR3 runs to 14 residues. The germline V gene has CDR1 MRHNA and CDR2 SNTAGT.

The chain recombines TRBV30 with TRBJ2-3; weak D call: TRBD2 (5 bases). The CDR3 is made up of 13 amino acids. In germline, CDR1 is GTSNPN, CDR2 SVGIG (reference sequence). V lost 6 bases, J lost 4 bases, and 14 bases lay in between. DNA of the CDR3: TGTGCCTGTCCGGGGATATTGGCAGATACGCAGTATTTT. It translates to CACPGILADTQYF. The full variable domain, its missing parts supplied by reference TRBV30 and TRBJ2-3, is SQTIHQWPATLVQPVGSPLSLECTVEGTSNPNLYWYRQAAGRGLQLLFYSVGIGQISSEVPQNLSASRPQDRQFILSSKKLLLSDSGFYLCACPGILADTQYFGPGTRLTVL.

The chain recombines TRBV4-1 with TRBJ1-3, with a possible D match to TRBD1 (6 bases). Per germline, CDR1 MGHRA and CDR2 YSYEKL. The germline V and J ends were trimmed by 3 bases and 9 bases, with 18 bases remaining between them. This CDR3 has 15 residues. In nucleotides, the CDR3 is TGCGCCAGCAGCCAGCCACAGGGAGCTAGGGGCACCATATATTTT. Residues: CASSQPQGARGTIYF.

The J gene is TRBJ2-1, the V gene TRBV4-1, with a weak D call TRBD1 (6 bases). Trimming left V 0 bases short and J 11 bases short, with 17 bases between. The CDR3 runs 15 residues. CDR1 and CDR2 (germline): MGHRA, YSYEKL. CDR3 amino acids: CASSQDIGLGGKQFF. CDR3 bases: TGCGCCAGCAGCCAAGATATTGGCCTTGGGGGCAAGCAGTTCTTC.

This chain links TRBV18 with TRBJ2-3; weak D call: TRBD2 (6 bases). Per the germline V gene, CDR1 is KGHSH and CDR2 is LQKENI. The CDR3 has 16 residues. Between the trimmed V and J ends, which lost 4 bases and 6 bases, there was a span of 20 bases. The CDR3 DNA sequence: TGTGCCAGCTCACTAGTACCGGGAGTAAATTTTGATACGCAGTATTTT. This codes for CASSLVPGVNFDTQYF.

The V call is TRBV19, the J call TRBJ1-5; D gene ambiguous. Germline CDR1 LNHDA, CDR2 SQIVND (reference sequence). Trimming took 1 base from V and 1 from J, leaving 11 bases between them. The CDR3 length is 16 residues. The CDR3 nucleotides read TGTGCCAGTAGTATAGGGGAGACGGAGAGCAATCAGCCCCAGCATTTT. This encodes CASSIGETESNQPQHF.

The chain couples TRBV5-4 to TRBJ2-5; perhaps TRBD2 as D (6 bases). This CDR3 region has 14 residues. Germline V lookup: CDR1 SGHNT, CDR2 YYREEE (reference sequence). V dropped 5 bases and J dropped 3 bases, with 14 bases sitting between them. CDR3 sequence reads: CASRNRGLKETQYF. CDR3 coding DNA: TGTGCCAGCAGGAACCGTGGACTAAAAGAGACCCAGTACTTC.

The chain uses TRBV4-1 and TRBJ1-3, with a tentative D call TRBD1 (5 bases). The germline V and J ends were trimmed by 4 bases and 4 bases, with 14 bases remaining between them. Per germline, CDR1 MGHRA and CDR2 YSYEKL. The length of the CDR3 is 15 residues. CDR3 loop: CASSPGRGGGNTIYF. The DNA for the CDR3 is TGCGCCAGCAGCCCAGGCCGGGGGGGAGGAAACACCATATATTTT.

The chain couples TRBV28 to TRBJ1-3; 7 nucleotides align to TRBD1. This CDR3 has 16 residues. V was pared by 5 bases and J by 4 bases, with 11 bases of the junction left unmatched. Germline CDR1 and CDR2: MDHEN and SYDVKM. The CDR3 spells CASSPPARGRGNTIYF. In DNA, the CDR3 is TGTGCCAGCAGTCCCCCCGCTAGGGGGCGAGGAAACACCATATATTTT.

The chain carries TRBV30 and TRBJ1-2; 10 positions match TRBD1. The J segment lost 3 bases and the V segment lost 3 bases, leaving 4 bases of the junction unmatched. CDR1 GTSNPN and CDR2 SVGIG come from the germline V gene (reference sequence). This CDR3 has 14 residues. CDR3 amino acids: CAWSEDRGDYGYTF. The CDR3, as DNA: TGTGCCTGGAGCGAGGACAGGGGGGACTATGGCTACACCTTC.

The chain is built from TRBV5-1 and TRBJ2-1, with 14 bases fitting TRBD2. The CDR3 is made up of 18 amino acids. J lost 8 bases, V lost 5 bases, and 15 bases had no gene match. Germline V CDR1 and CDR2: SGHRS, YFSETQ. The CDR3 here is CASSRSLGTSGSLDEQFF. As DNA, the CDR3 is TGCGCCAGCAGTCGCTCGCTAGGGACTAGCGGGAGTCTGGATGAGCAGTTCTTC.

This clone was seen a handful of times. The chain is built from TRBV7-2 and TRBJ1-5; TRBD1 might be the D (6 bases). The CDR3 loop spans 14 amino acids. V lost 5 bases, J lost 3 bases, and 11 bases lay in between. CDR1 and CDR2 (germline): SGHTA, FQGNSA. CDR3 nucleotide sequence: TGTGCCAGCAGCCTGACAGGTAACAATCAGCCCCAGCATTTT. As protein: CASSLTGNNQPQHF.

The rearrangement joins TRBV28 to TRBJ1-5, with 8 bases identical to TRBD1. Germline values: CDR1 MDHEN, CDR2 SYDVKM. This CDR3 has 15 residues. V gave up 5 bases and J gave up 6 bases; unmatched junction bases: 9. CDR3 residues: CASSNDRGPIQPQHF. DNA for the CDR3: TGTGCCAGCAGTAACGACAGGGGACCCATTCAGCCCCAGCATTTT.

In DNA form, the CDR3 reads TGTGCCAGCAGTGAAGCGATGGCCGCGGGGGCTGCTGGCTACACCTTC. This translates into CASSEAMAAGAAGYTF. The J gene is TRBJ1-2, the V gene TRBV6-1; D may be TRBD1 (6 bases). Germline assignment: CDR1 MNHNS and CDR2 SASEGT. The CDR3 has 16 amino acids. Trimming left V 0 bases short and J 7 bases short, with 18 bases between.

The chain combines TRBV5-4 with TRBJ2-3, with D tentatively TRBD2 (5 bases). The CDR3 extends over 15 amino acids. With 4 bases removed from V and 2 bases from J, the gap between germline ends came to 14 bases. Germline CDR1 and CDR2: SGHNT and YYREEE (reference sequence). The CDR3: CASSGPGIYTDTQYF. The CDR3 coding sequence is TGTGCCAGCAGCGGCCCGGGGATCTACACAGATACGCAGTATTTT.

This clone was seen a handful of times. The J gene is TRBJ1-1, the V gene TRBV19, with 7 bases lining up with TRBD1. The CDR3 loop spans 15 amino acids. The germline V gene encodes CDR1 LNHDA and CDR2 SQIVND (reference sequence). V lost 3 bases and J lost 2; bases outside the gene matches: 6. The CDR3 DNA sequence: TGTGCCAGTAGTATGGGGAAGGGGGCTAACACTGAAGCTTTCTTT. Amino acids: CASSMGKGANTEAFF.